A selection of T cell receptor beta chains follows, all from one sample in a study of cytomegalovirus exposure and HLA in healthy donors. Using immunoSEQ multiplex PCR, the repertoire was profiled, and TCRdb retains in-frame clones only, with some absent. The sample lists 150,000 or so clones; 86% were seen once. Sequencing input: PBMCs. These receptors came from a man aged 18 to 30 in good health and CMV-seropositive. Both conserved end residues are part of each CDR3. D genes are given only for firm matches. Clone size is not always given. Where it is, it says once, few, many or a class for expanded clones.

cdr3_aa,cdr3_nt,d_call,j_call,clone_size,v_call
CASSPVWQGAVGEKLFF,TGTGCCAGCAGCCCTGTTTGGCAGGGGGCAGTTGGTGAAAAACTGTTTTTT,TRBD1,TRBJ1-4,once,TRBV11-2
CASSTGGKLFF,TGTGCCAGCAGTACAGGGGGAAAACTGTTTTTT,TRBD1,TRBJ1-4,.,TRBV9
CASSPNYHSGSEQFF,TGCGCCAGCAGCCCTAACTACCATAGCGGGAGTGAGCAGTTCTTC,TRBD2,TRBJ2-1,.,TRBV4-3
CASSLDLELAGVNEQYF,TGTGCCAGCAGCTTAGATCTCGAACTAGCGGGAGTCAACGAGCAGTACTTC,TRBD2,TRBJ2-7,.,TRBV7-9
CASSPPGGGTGELFF,TGTGCCAGCAGCCCCCCCGGCGGGGGCACCGGGGAGCTGTTTTTT,TRBD2,TRBJ2-2,.,TRBV5-6
CASSGQGSSDTQYF,TGCGCCAGCAGCGGACAGGGGTCTTCAGATACGCAGTATTTT,TRBD1,TRBJ2-3,.,TRBV5-1
CASSLTGTSGGPTGELFF,TGTGCCAGCAGCTTAACCGGGACTAGCGGGGGCCCCACCGGGGAGCTGTTTTTT,TRBD2,TRBJ2-2,.,TRBV7-2
CASSFTGEGGQPQHF,TGTGCCAGCAGCTTTACAGGGGAAGGGGGTCAGCCCCAGCATTTT,TRBD1,TRBJ1-5,.,TRBV5-6
CASSPVSLSGNTIYF,TGTGCCAGCTCACCGGTCAGTCTCTCTGGAAACACCATATATTTT,.,TRBJ1-3,.,TRBV18
CAWSVLGTSGTDTQYF,TGTGCCTGGAGTGTACTAGGGACTAGCGGCACAGATACGCAGTATTTT,TRBD2,TRBJ2-3,.,TRBV30
CASSLVTGVGEQFF,TGTGCCAGCAGCTTAGTGACGGGGGTGGGTGAGCAGTTCTTC,.,TRBJ2-1,.,TRBV7-8
CASSVEGRRAFF,TGTGCCAGCAGCGTAGAAGGCCGGCGGGCTTTCTTT,.,TRBJ1-1,.,TRBV9
CASGGPQNEKLFF,TGTGCCAGCGGAGGGCCCCAAAATGAAAAACTGTTTTTT,.,TRBJ1-4,.,TRBV5-5
CASSQERAGVTYEQYF,TGCGCCAGCAGCCAAGAACGGGCAGGGGTCACCTACGAGCAGTACTTC,.,TRBJ2-7,.,TRBV4-3
CASSEAQGISGNTIYF,TGTGCCAGCAGTGAAGCTCAGGGGATCTCTGGAAACACCATATATTTT,.,TRBJ1-3,.,TRBV6-1
CAKKTGYTEAFF,TGTGCCAAAAAGACGGGATACACTGAAGCTTTCTTT,.,TRBJ1-1,.,TRBV2
CASSPRRAGQGISNYGYTF,TGTGCCAGCAGCCCTCGGCGGGCGGGACAGGGTATATCTAACTATGGCTACACCTTC,TRBD1,TRBJ1-2,once,TRBV7-8
CASSKGVPGQRAHEQFF,TGTGCCAGTAGTAAGGGGGTTCCGGGACAGAGAGCCCATGAGCAGTTCTTC,TRBD1,TRBJ2-1,.,TRBV19